This TCR beta chain stems from a study of Tregs in tolerant kidney transplant recipients. V shed 3 bases and J shed 7 bases, with 13 bases lying between them. The CDR3 runs to 13 residues. The germline V gene has CDR1 ENHRY and CDR2 SYGVKD. A few counts support this clone. Profiled with immunoSEQ multiplex PCR; TCRdb holds only in-frame clones, not every one. This sample has 80,000 or so clones, with more than 85% found just once. Recipients received nonmyeloablative bone marrow transplants from related graft donors, with transient mixed chimerism. V gene TRBV10-3 combines with J gene TRBJ2-7, with D perhaps TRBD2 (5 bases). The sequences come from CD4+ T cells from blood (PBMCs), collected 24 months after the transplant. The TCR was taken from a human patient who received a combined kidney and bone marrow transplant. Some T cells could come from the graft donor. CDR3: CAISELITSEQYF. In DNA, the CDR3 is TGTGCCATCAGTGAACTAATCACTAGTGAGCAGTACTTC.